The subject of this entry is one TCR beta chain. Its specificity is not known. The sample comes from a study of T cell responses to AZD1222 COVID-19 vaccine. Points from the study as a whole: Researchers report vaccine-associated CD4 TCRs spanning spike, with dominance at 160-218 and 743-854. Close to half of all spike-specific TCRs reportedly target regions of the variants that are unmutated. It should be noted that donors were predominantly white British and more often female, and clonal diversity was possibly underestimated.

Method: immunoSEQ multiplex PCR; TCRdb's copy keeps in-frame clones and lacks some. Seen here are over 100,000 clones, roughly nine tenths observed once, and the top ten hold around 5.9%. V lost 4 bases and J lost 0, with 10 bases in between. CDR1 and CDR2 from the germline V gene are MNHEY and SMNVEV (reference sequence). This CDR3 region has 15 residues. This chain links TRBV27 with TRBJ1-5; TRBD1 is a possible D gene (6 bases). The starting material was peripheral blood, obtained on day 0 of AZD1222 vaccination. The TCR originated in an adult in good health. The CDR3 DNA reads TGTGCCAGCAGTTCGACAGGCTATAGCAATCAGCCCCAGCATTTT. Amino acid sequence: CASSSTGYSNQPQHF.